This T cell receptor beta chain was profiled in a study of blood T cell repertoires in COVID-19. Across the whole study: Italy, Spain and the United States were the sources of the convalescent and acute COVID-19 samples. PBMCs, B-cell-depleted T cells, or T cells provided the cDNA or gDNA that made up the material.

The V gene's germline CDR1 is MDHEN and CDR2 SYDVKM. CDR3 length equals 13 residues. Between the trimmed V and J ends, which lost 4 bases and 5 bases, there was a span of 6 bases. Per the original data handling: How many nucleated cells were present was estimated from reference gene primer amplification. Assay used: immunoSEQ multiplex PCR; TCRdb lists only in-frame clones, some missing. The V and J calls and clone size are taken from that table; D and trimming were inferred from the DNA. This sample has around 220,000 clones, with roughly 82% found just once. Sample: peripheral blood. This TCR was recovered from a woman at least 80 years old with active or convalescent COVID-19. The gene calls are TRBV28 and TRBJ1-6; D perhaps matches TRBD1 (5 bases). Written as DNA, the CDR3 is TGTGCCAGCAGTTCAGGGAATAATTCACCCCTCCACTTT. It encodes CASSSGNNSPLHF.